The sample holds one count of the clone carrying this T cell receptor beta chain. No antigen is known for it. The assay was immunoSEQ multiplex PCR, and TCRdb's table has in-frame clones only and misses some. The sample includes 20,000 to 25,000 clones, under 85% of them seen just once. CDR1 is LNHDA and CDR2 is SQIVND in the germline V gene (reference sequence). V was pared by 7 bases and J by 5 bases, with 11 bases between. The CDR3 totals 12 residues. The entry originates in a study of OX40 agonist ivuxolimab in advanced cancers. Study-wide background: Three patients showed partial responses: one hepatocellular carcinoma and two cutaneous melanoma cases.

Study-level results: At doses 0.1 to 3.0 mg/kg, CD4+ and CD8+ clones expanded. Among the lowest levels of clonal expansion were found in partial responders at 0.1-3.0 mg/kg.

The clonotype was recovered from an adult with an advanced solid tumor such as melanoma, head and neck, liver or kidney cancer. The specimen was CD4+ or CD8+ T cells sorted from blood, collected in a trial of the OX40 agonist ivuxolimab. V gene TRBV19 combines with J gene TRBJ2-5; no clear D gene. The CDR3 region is CASNHLGETQYF. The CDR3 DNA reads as TGTGCCAGTAACCACCTTGGGGAGACCCAGTACTTC.